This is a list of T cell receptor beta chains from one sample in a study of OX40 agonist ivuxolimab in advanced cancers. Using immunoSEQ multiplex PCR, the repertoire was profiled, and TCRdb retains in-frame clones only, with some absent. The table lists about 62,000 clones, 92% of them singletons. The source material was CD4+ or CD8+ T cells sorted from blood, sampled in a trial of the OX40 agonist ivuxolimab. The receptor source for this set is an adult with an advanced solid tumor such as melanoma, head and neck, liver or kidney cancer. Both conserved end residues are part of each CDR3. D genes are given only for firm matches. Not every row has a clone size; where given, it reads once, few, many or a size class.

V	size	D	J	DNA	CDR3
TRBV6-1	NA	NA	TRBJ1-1	TGTGCCAGCAGTCCGGGGGGCAACCCCCCCTTAGCTTTCTTT	CASSPGGNPPLAFF
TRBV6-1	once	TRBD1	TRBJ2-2	TGTGCCAGCACCACGACAGGGGGCACCGGGGAGCTGTTTTTT	CASTTTGGTGELFF
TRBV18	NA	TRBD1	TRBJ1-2	TGTGCCAGCTCACCGCAGGACAGGGGAGGATATGGCTACACCTTC	CASSPQDRGGYGYTF
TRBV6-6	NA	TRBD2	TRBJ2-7	TGTGCCAGCAGTTACCCCCTAGCGGGGTTCCCGGAGGACTTC	CASSYPLAGFPEDF
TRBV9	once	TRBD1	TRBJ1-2	TGTGCCAGCAGCGCAGTCCCTTCACAGGGGGCGAGCGGCTACACCTTC	CASSAVPSQGASGYTF
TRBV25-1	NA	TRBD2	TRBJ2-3	TGTGCCAGCAGTGACGGCGGGAGGGAGGCAGATACGCAGTATTTT	CASSDGGREADTQYF
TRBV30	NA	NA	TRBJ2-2	TGTGCCTGGAACTTGGGGCACGGGGAGCTGTTTTTT	CAWNLGHGELFF
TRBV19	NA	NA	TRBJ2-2	TGTGCCAGTAGTACAACAAACACCGGGGAGCTGTTTTTT	CASSTTNTGELFF
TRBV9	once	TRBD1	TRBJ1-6	TGTGCCAGCAGCGTAATAGCTTCAGGGGGGGACTATAATTCACCCCTCCACTTT	CASSVIASGGDYNSPLHF
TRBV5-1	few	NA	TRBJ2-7	TGCGCCAGCAGCTTGGCCCGGGGGGCTTACGAGCAGTACTTC	CASSLARGAYEQYF
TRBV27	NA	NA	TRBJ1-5	TGTGCCAGCAGTTTACAAGGGTACAATCAGCCCCAGCATTTT	CASSLQGYNQPQHF
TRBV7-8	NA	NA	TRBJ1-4	TGTGCCAGCAGCTTGGTGGGCCGCGACATAGAAAAACTGTTTTTT	CASSLVGRDIEKLFF
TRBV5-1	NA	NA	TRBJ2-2	TGCGCCAGCAGTTTTACAGCGGTTGAGGACACCGGGGAGCTGTTTTTT	CASSFTAVEDTGELFF
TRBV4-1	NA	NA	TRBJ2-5	TGCGCCAGCAGCCAAGGCCCGGCAGGGGCTGAAGAGACCCAGTACTTC	CASSQGPAGAEETQYF
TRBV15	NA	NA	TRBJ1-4	TGTGCCACCAGGCTCACAGGATATCGATTAACTAATGAAAAACTGTTTTTT	CATRLTGYRLTNEKLFF
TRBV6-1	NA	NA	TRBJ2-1	TGTGCCAGCAGTGATGTGAATGAGCAGTTCTTC	CASSDVNEQFF
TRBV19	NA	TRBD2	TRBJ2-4	TGTGCCAGTAGTCTAGCGGCACTAGCCAAAAACATTCAGTACTTC	CASSLAALAKNIQYF
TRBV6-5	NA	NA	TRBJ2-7	TGTGCCAGCAGGGAGATCCTGTACAGGGACGAGCAGTACTTC	CASREILYRDEQYF
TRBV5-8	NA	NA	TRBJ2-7	TGTGCCAGCAGCTTGGCCTTTACTAGATACGAGCAGTACTTC	CASSLAFTRYEQYF
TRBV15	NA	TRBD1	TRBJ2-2	TGTGCCACCAGCAGAGCAGGGGGCGCCGGGAGAGCCGGGGAGCTGTTTTTT	CATSRAGGAGRAGELFF
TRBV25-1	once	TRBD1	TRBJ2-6	TGTGCCAGCAGTAGATCACGAGGGGGCGGTGGGGCCAACGTCCTGACTTTC	CASSRSRGGGGANVLTF
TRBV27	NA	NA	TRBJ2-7	TGTGCCAGCAGTTCCTCATTCCCCAGGAGATCCTACGAGCAGTACTTC	CASSSSFPRRSYEQYF